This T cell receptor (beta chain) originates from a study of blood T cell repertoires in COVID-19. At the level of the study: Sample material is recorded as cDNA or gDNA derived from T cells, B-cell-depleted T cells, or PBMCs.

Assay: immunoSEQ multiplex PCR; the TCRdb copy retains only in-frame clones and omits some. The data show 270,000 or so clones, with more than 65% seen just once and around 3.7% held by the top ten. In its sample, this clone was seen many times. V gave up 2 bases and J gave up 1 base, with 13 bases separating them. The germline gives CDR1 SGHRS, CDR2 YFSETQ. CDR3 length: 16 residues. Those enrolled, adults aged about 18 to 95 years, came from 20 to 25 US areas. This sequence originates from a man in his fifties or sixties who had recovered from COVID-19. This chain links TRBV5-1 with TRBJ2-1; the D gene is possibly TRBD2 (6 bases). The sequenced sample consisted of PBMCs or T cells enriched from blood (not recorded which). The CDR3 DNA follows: TGCGCCAGCAGCTTACCAGCGGGCGGGTCCTACAATGAGCAGTTCTTC. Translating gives CASSLPAGGSYNEQFF. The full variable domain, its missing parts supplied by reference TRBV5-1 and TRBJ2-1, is KAGVTQTPRYLIKTRGQQVTLSCSPISGHRSVSWYQQTPGQGLQFLFEYFSETQRNKGNFPGRFSGRQFSNSRSEMNVSTLELGDSALYLCASSLPAGGSYNEQFFGPGTRLTVL.